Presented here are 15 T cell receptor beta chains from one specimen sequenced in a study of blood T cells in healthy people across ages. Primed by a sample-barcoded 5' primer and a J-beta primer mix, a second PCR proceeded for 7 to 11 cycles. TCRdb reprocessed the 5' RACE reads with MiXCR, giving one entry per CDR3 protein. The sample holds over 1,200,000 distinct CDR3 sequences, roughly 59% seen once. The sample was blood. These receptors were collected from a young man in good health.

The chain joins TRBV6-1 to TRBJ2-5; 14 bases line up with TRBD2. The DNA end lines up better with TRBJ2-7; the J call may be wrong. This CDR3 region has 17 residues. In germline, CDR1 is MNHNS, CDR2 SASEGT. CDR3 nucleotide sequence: TGTGCCAGCAGACCACTACCGGGACTAGCGGGAGTCCCCGAGCAGTACTTC. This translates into CASRPLPGLAGVPEQYF.

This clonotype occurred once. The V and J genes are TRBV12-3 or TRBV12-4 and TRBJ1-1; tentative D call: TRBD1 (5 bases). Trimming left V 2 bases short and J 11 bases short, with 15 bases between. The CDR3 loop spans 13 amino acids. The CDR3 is CASSLIAGREAFF. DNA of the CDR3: TGTGCCAGCAGTTTAATCGCAGGGAGGGAGGCTTTCTTT.

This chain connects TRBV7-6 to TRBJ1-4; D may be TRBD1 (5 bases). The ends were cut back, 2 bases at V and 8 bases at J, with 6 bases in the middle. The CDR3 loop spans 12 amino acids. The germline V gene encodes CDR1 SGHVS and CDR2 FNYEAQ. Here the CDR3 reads CASSLNREKLFF. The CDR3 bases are TGTGCCAGCAGCTTAAACAGGGAAAAACTGTTTTTT.

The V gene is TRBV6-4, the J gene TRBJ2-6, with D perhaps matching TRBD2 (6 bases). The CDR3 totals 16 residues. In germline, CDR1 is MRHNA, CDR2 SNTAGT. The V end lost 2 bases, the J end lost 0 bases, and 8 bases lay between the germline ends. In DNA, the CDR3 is TGTGCCAGCAGTGACGGGAGGAGCTCTGGGGCCAACGTCCTGACTTTC. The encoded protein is CASSDGRSSGANVLTF.

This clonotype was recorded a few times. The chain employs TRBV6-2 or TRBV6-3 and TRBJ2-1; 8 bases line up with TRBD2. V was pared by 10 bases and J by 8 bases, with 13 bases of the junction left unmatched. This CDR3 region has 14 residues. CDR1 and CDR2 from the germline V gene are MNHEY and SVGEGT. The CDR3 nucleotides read TGTGCCATCAACCGGGGGGGCCGGGGCCATGAGCAGTTCTTC. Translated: CAINRGGRGHEQFF.

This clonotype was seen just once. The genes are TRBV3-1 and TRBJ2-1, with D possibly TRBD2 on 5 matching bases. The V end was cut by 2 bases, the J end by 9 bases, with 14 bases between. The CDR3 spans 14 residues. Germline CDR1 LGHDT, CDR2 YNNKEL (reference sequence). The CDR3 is CASSQLQEGSEQFF. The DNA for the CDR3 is TGTGCCAGCAGCCAACTCCAAGAGGGTAGTGAGCAGTTCTTC.

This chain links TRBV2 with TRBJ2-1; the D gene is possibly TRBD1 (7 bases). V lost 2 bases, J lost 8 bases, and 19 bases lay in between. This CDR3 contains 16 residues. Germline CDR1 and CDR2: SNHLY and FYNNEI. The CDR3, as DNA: TGTGCCAGCAGTGAACGCGCAGGGGGGCTCTGGGATGAGCAGTTCTTC. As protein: CASSERAGGLWDEQFF.

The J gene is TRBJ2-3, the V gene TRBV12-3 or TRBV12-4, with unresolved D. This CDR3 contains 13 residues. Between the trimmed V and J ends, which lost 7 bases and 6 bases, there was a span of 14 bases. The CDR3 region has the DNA TGTGCCAGCACCCTTGCGTGGGGTGATACGCAGTATTTT. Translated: CASTLAWGDTQYF.

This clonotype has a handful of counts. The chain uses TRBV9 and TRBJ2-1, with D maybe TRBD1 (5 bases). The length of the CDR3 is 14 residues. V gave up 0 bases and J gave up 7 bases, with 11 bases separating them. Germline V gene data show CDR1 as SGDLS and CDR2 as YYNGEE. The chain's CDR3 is CASSVGSRVNEQFF. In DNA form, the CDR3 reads TGTGCCAGCAGCGTAGGCTCCAGGGTGAATGAGCAGTTCTTC.

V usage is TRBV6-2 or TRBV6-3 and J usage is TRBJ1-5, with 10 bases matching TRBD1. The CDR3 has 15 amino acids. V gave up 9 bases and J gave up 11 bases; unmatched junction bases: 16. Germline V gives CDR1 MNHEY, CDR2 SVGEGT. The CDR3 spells CASRLFGTGVKAQHF. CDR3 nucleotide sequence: TGTGCCAGTCGCCTCTTTGGGACAGGGGTCAAAGCCCAGCATTTT.

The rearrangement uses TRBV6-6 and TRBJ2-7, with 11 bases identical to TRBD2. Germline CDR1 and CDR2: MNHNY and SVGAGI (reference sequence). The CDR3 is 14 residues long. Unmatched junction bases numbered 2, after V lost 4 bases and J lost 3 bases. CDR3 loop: CASSFTSGGYEQYF. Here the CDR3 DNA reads TGTGCCAGCAGTTTTACTAGCGGGGGCTACGAGCAGTACTTC.

Here the CDR3 DNA reads TGCAGTGCTAGTTTACCGGGACTAGCTGGCTCCTACGAGCAGTACTTC. Amino acid sequence: CSASLPGLAGSYEQYF. The V call is TRBV20-1, the J call TRBJ2-7; 9 positions agree with TRBD2. Germline CDR1 reads DFQATT; CDR2 reads SNEGSKA (reference sequence). This CDR3 is built from 16 residues. V lost 3 bases and J lost 0; bases outside the gene matches: 9.

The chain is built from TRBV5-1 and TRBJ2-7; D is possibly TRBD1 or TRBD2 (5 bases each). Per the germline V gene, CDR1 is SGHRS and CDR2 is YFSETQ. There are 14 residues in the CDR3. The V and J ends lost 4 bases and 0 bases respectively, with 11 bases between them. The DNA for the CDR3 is TGCGCCAGCAGCCACGGGACGGACTCCTACGAGCAGTACTTC. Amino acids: CASSHGTDSYEQYF.

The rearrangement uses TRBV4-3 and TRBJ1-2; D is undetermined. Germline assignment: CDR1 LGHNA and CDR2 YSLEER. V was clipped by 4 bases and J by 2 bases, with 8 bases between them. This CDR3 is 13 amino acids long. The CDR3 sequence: CASSRSLNYGYTF. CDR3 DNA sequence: TGCGCCAGCAGCCGATCGCTGAACTATGGCTACACCTTC.

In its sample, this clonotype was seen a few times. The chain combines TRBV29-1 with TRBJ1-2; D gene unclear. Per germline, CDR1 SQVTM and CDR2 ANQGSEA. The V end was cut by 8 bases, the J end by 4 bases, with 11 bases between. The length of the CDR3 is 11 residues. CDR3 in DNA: TGCAGCCACATAACGGGCTATGGCTACACCTTC. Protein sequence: CSHITGYGYTF. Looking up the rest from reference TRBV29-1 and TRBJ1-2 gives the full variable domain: SAVISQKPSRDICQRGTSLTIQCQVDSQVTMMFWYRQQPGQSLTLIATANQGSEATYESGFVIDKFPISRPNLTFSTLTVSNMSPEDSSIYLCSHITGYGYTFGSGTRLTVV.